The next 3 T cell receptor beta chains were all read from a single sample in a study of CD8 T cells in Susac syndrome. It was with random hexamers that 0.5 to 1 ug RNA was reverse transcribed. Each CDR3 protein gets one entry after TCRdb re-called the immunoSEQ multiplex PCR reads with MiXCR. Among around 200,000 distinct CDR3 sequences listed, 85% to 95% were seen once. The source material was CD4+ T cells from PBMCs. The receptors originated from a human donor in good health.

This chain links TRBV5-1 with TRBJ2-7, with 10 bases aligning to TRBD1. The junction had 6 bases not matched to a gene; V was cut back by 0 bases and J by 3 bases. CDR1 and CDR2 from the germline V gene are SGHRS and YFSETQ. This CDR3 spans 16 amino acids. The DNA for the CDR3 is TGCGCCAGCAGCTTGGATCCCGGGACAGGGGACTACGAGCAGTACTTC. This gives the protein CASSLDPGTGDYEQYF.

The chain uses TRBV29-1 and TRBJ1-2; no definite D call. The germline V gene has CDR1 SQVTM and CDR2 ANQGSEA. The CDR3 spans 12 residues. With 6 bases removed from V and 6 bases from J, the gap between germline ends came to 14 bases. CDR3 loop: CSVTGGSHGYTF. CDR3 bases: TGCAGCGTGACTGGTGGGAGTCATGGCTACACCTTC.

The chain is built from TRBV4-3 and TRBJ1-5; D call uncertain. The germline V and J ends were trimmed by 1 base and 3 bases, with 13 bases remaining between them. Germline loops: CDR1 LGHNA, CDR2 YSLEER. This CDR3 is built from 16 residues. The CDR3 DNA follows: TGCGCCAGCAGCCAAGCCCTCGCCTCGATCAATCAGCCCCAGCATTTT. The encoded protein is CASSQALASINQPQHF.